The present TCR beta chain was sequenced within a study of CD8 T cells in Susac syndrome. Study background: When blood was drawn, the patients with Susac syndrome were therapy-naive, on corticosteroids, or on intravenous immunoglobulin alone.

Sequencing targeted TCR beta in T cells from blood (CD8+ and CD4+). TEMRA cells were FACS-enriched, and CD8+ and CD4+ T cells were isolated negatively. Random-hexamer reverse transcription was applied to about 0.45 to 1 ug RNA. A multiplex approach, immunoSEQ multiplex PCR, amplified TCR beta CDR3 across 54 Vbeta and 13 Jbeta. TCRdb re-analysed the immunoSEQ multiplex PCR reads in MiXCR, keeping a single row per CDR3 protein. This sample has 150,000 to 200,000 distinct CDR3 sequences, with about 91% found just once. This sequence was found in a human donor with Susac syndrome. Material for sequencing was CD4+ T cells from PBMCs.

The CDR3 DNA reads as TGCGCCAGCAGCGTGGGAGATCTTAGCAATCAGCCCCAGCATTTT. Protein sequence: CASSVGDLSNQPQHF. The genes are TRBV5-1 and TRBJ1-5; D is unclear. V was clipped by 4 bases and J by 0 bases, with 11 bases between them. The CDR3 loop spans 15 amino acids. The germline gives CDR1 SGHRS, CDR2 YFSETQ.